These 14 T cell receptor beta chains came from one sample sequenced in a study of PD-L1 blockade in urothelial cancer. Specified time point: pretreatment peripheral blood. Using immunoSEQ multiplex PCR, the repertoire was profiled, and TCRdb retains in-frame clones only, with some absent. This sample carries around 35,000 clones, over 75% of them seen once, and the ten largest clones take 15% to 18%. The sample here was PBMCs, taken around atezolizumab (anti-PD-L1) treatment. These receptors all stem from a man aged 60-69 years with urothelial cancer.

This chain connects TRBV6-6 to TRBJ1-1; D ambiguous. The CDR3 is 13 residues long. Germline CDR1 reads MNHNY; CDR2 reads SVGAGI (reference sequence). Trimming pared 6 bases from V and 1 base from J, leaving 9 bases between. This chain's CDR3 is CASREGGNTEAFF. CDR3 DNA sequence: TGTGCCAGCAGGGAGGGCGGGAACACTGAAGCTTTCTTT.

The chain uses TRBV5-1 and TRBJ2-7, with 9 nucleotides matching TRBD1. CDR3 length equals 15 residues. Germline V gene lookup returns CDR1 SGHRS and CDR2 YFSETQ. Trimming at V came to 4 bases and at J to 6 bases, leaving 11 bases not matched to a gene. Written as DNA, the CDR3 is TGCGCCAGCAGCCCACGGACAGGGGTGGTTCGCGAGCAGTACTTC. It encodes CASSPRTGVVREQYF.

The chain has TRBV10-3 and TRBJ2-3; TRBD1 matches 11 bases. This CDR3 spans 17 amino acids. The J segment lost 4 bases and the V segment lost 2 bases, leaving 8 bases of the junction unmatched. CDR1 and CDR2 from the germline V gene are ENHRY and SYGVKD. Written as DNA, the CDR3 is TGTGCCATCAGTGAGCCAGGACAGGGGGCGAGGGCAGATACGCAGTATTTT. Its protein is CAISEPGQGARADTQYF.

The CDR3 DNA is TGTGCCAGCAGCCCCTCCCGTACAGGGAACACCGGGGAGCTGTTTTTT. Encoded protein: CASSPSRTGNTGELFF. The V and J genes are TRBV7-9 and TRBJ2-2, with D perhaps TRBD1 (5 bases). This CDR3 comprises 16 residues. CDR1 and CDR2 (germline): SEHNR, FQNEAQ (reference sequence). Trimming stripped 5 bases from V and 1 base from J, with 14 bases between.

This clone was detected a few times. V is TRBV15 and J is TRBJ2-1; 13 bases agree with TRBD2. The trim removed 0 bases at V and 7 bases at J, leaving 6 bases unmatched. The germline V gene has CDR1 LNHNV and CDR2 YYDKDF (reference sequence). The CDR3 contains 17 residues. DNA of the CDR3: TGTGCCACCAGCAGAGATATTGGGACTAGCGGGACAAATGAGCAGTTCTTC. It is translated as CATSRDIGTSGTNEQFF.

J is TRBJ1-1 and V is TRBV10-2; 10 bases map to TRBD1. The CDR3 spans 16 residues. The germline CDR1 and CDR2 sequences are WSHSY and SAAADI. J lost 5 bases, V lost 7 bases, and 13 bases had no gene match. In DNA, the CDR3 is TGCGCCAGCACCCCCCGGGACAGGGGAAGTGGTACTGAAGCTTTCTTT. This codes for CASTPRDRGSGTEAFF.

The chain links TRBV25-1 to TRBJ2-7; D call uncertain. There are 15 residues in the CDR3. Trimming cost V 0 bases and J 1 base, with 10 bases left between them. Germline CDR1 is MGHDK and CDR2 is SYGVNS. CDR3 in DNA: TGTGCCAGCAGTGAATATAATCGCGCATCCTACGAGCAGTACTTC. Protein product: CASSEYNRASYEQYF.

J is TRBJ2-1 and V is TRBV7-2, with a tentative D call TRBD1 (6 bases). CDR3 length: 15 amino acids. Germline V gene data show CDR1 as SGHTA and CDR2 as FQGNSA. V gave up 3 bases and J gave up 2 bases, with 11 bases separating them. The DNA for the CDR3 is TGTGCCAGCAGCTTGGTCCGGGACACCTACAATGAGCAGTTCTTC. Translation: CASSLVRDTYNEQFF.

The gene calls are TRBV11-2 and TRBJ2-2, with TRBD2 identical over 15 bases. V lost 1 base and J lost 6; bases outside the gene matches: 9. CDR1 is SGHAT and CDR2 is FQNNGV in the germline V gene. This CDR3 comprises 19 residues. CDR3 protein: CASSLVGTSGRRGAGELFF. The DNA for the CDR3 is TGTGCCAGCAGCTTAGTTGGGACTAGCGGGAGGAGAGGGGCCGGGGAGCTGTTTTTT. Full variable domain (remainder filled in from reference TRBV11-2 and TRBJ2-2): EAGVAQSPRYKIIEKRQSVAFWCNPISGHATLYWYQQILGQGPKLLIQFQNNGVVDDSQLPKDRFSAERLKGVDSTLKIQPAKLEDSAVYLCASSLVGTSGRRGAGELFFGEGSRLTVL.

The chain couples TRBV7-3 to TRBJ2-5; D call uncertain. The CDR3 loop spans 14 amino acids. Germline CDR1 is SGHTA and CDR2 is FQGTGA. V lost 1 base and J lost 5, with 11 bases in between. CDR3 nucleotides: TGTGCCAGCAGCTTAAGCTTTGCTGGCGAGACCCAGTACTTC. Its translation: CASSLSFAGETQYF. Filled out from reference TRBV7-3 and TRBJ2-5, the complete variable domain reads GAGVSQTPSNKVTEKGKYVELRCDPISGHTALYWYRQSLGQGPEFLIYFQGTGAADDSGLPNDRFFAVRPEGSVSTLKIQRTERGDSAVYLCASSLSFAGETQYFGPGTRLLVL.

This clone was seen just once. The genes are TRBV18 and TRBJ2-3; 11 bases map to TRBD2. V shed 3 bases and J 5 bases; nucleotides not matched to a gene: 1. Germline V gives CDR1 KGHSH, CDR2 LQKENI. This CDR3 contains 14 residues. The CDR3 sequence is CASSPLAGGDTQYF. Here the CDR3 DNA reads TGTGCCAGCTCACCTCTAGCGGGAGGAGATACGCAGTATTTT.

The V and J genes are TRBV9 and TRBJ2-7; the match to TRBD2 covers 12 bases. The CDR3 loop spans 15 amino acids. V shed 3 bases, J shed 6 bases, and the junction held 7 bases outside the gene matches. The germline CDR1 and CDR2 sequences are SGDLS and YYNGEE. CDR3 sequence (DNA): TGTGCCAGCAGCGCGGACGGACTAGCGGGACTCGAGCAGTACTTC. Amino acids: CASSADGLAGLEQYF.

The J gene is TRBJ2-1, the V gene TRBV27; D perhaps matches TRBD2 (5 bases). The CDR3 spans 17 residues. Germline assignment: CDR1 MNHEY and CDR2 SMNVEV (reference sequence). The germline V and J ends were trimmed by 1 base and 0 bases, with 13 bases remaining between them. CDR3 nucleotides: TGTGCCAGCAGTTTATACCCTAGCCGGCTCTCCTACAATGAGCAGTTCTTC. It codes for CASSLYPSRLSYNEQFF.

This chain's CDR3 is CASSSPNRQTDTQYF. The CDR3 nucleotides read TGTGCCAGCAGTTCACCTAACCGACAAACAGATACGCAGTATTTT. The chain employs TRBV28 and TRBJ2-3, with D hard to call. This CDR3 contains 15 residues. V lost 4 bases to trimming and J lost 3 bases, with 14 bases between them. The germline gives CDR1 MDHEN, CDR2 SYDVKM.